These T cell receptor beta chains were read from a single sample in a study of blood T cell repertoires in COVID-19. The method was immunoSEQ multiplex PCR; TCRdb's version includes in-frame clones alone and lacks a portion of them. This sample has some 100,000 clones, with 80% to 90% found just once. Sequenced input: PBMCs or T cells enriched from blood (not recorded which). These receptors all stem from a woman in her forties or fifties who had recovered from COVID-19. Each CDR3 is given with its conserved first and last residue. D genes are given only for firm matches. For some rows the clone size is stated as once, few or many, or as a class when expanded; others skip it.

cdr3_nt	cdr3_aa	clone_size	j_call	v_call	d_call
TGTGCCAGCAGCGTCCAGGGTTCGGGCGAGCAGTACTTC	CASSVQGSGEQYF	NA	TRBJ2-7	TRBV9	NA
TGTGCCAGCAGCTTAAAGGACAGCATAGATTCCTACGAGCAGTACTTC	CASSLKDSIDSYEQYF	NA	TRBJ2-7	TRBV7-2	NA
TGTGCCAGTAGGAAACCCGGGACAAGCACCGGGGAGCTGTTTTTT	CASRKPGTSTGELFF	once	TRBJ2-2	TRBV19	NA
TGCGCCAGCAACTTACTAGCGGGTATTACAGATACGCAGTATTTT	CASNLLAGITDTQYF	NA	TRBJ2-3	TRBV5-1	TRBD2
TGTGCCAGTAGTACCCGTCGGAGCCCCCCTGTTGGTCAGCCCCAGCATTTT	CASSTRRSPPVGQPQHF	NA	TRBJ1-5	TRBV19	NA
TGTGCCAGCAGCCAAGCTGGACAGGGGGGCTACACCTTC	CASSQAGQGGYTF	NA	TRBJ1-2	TRBV3-1/TRBV3-2	TRBD1
TGTGCCATCACCGGGGGCACTGAAGCTTTCTTT	CAITGGTEAFF	once	TRBJ1-1	TRBV10-3	NA
TGCGCCAGCAGCTTGCGGGCGGGCAATCAGAACACTGAAGCTTTCTTT	CASSLRAGNQNTEAFF	few	TRBJ1-1	TRBV5-1	NA
TGTGCCAGCAGCCCTGGCAGAGCGGGGGGCTACACCTTC	CASSPGRAGGYTF	NA	TRBJ1-2	TRBV7-3	NA
TGTGCCAGTAGTACGAAACAGGGCACCGGGGAGCTGTTTTTT	CASSTKQGTGELFF	NA	TRBJ2-2	TRBV19	NA
TGTGCCAGCAGCCTACAAGACAGGGGCGAGCAGTACTTC	CASSLQDRGEQYF	NA	TRBJ2-7	TRBV11-3	TRBD1
TGTGCCAGCAGTTCCACAGGGGATCGGACTGAAGCTTTCTTT	CASSSTGDRTEAFF	NA	TRBJ1-1	TRBV6-5	TRBD1
TGTGCCAGCAGTCCCGACAGGATTAACAATGAGCAGTTCTTC	CASSPDRINNEQFF	NA	TRBJ2-1	TRBV28	NA
TGTGCCAGCAGTACCCAGGGGGTTTTGGACACTGAAGCTTTCTTT	CASSTQGVLDTEAFF	NA	TRBJ1-1	TRBV7-9	TRBD1
TGTGCCAGCAGCCAAAACAGGGGGCCCCAAGAGACCCAGTACTTC	CASSQNRGPQETQYF	NA	TRBJ2-5	TRBV5-4	TRBD1
TGCGCCAGCAGCTTGGATCTCCAGGGACAGTATGGCTACACCTTC	CASSLDLQGQYGYTF	NA	TRBJ1-2	TRBV5-1	TRBD1
TGTGCCAGCGCCGGGCGGGGGCTGACAGATACGCAGTATTTT	CASAGRGLTDTQYF	NA	TRBJ2-3	TRBV7-3	NA
TGTGCCAGCTTGCAGGGGATCCCCGAGACCCAGTACTTC	CASLQGIPETQYF	NA	TRBJ2-5	TRBV6-5	NA
TGCGCCAGCAGCTTCCCAGGGACTAGCGGGAACGAGCAGTACTTC	CASSFPGTSGNEQYF	NA	TRBJ2-7	TRBV5-1	TRBD2
TGTGCCAGCAGTGAAGCGCTTCCCTTCTGGGACACCGATAATTCACCCCTCCACTTT	CASSEALPFWDTDNSPLHF	few	TRBJ1-6	TRBV2	NA
TGTGCCAGCAGCTGGACTAGCAGAGATACGCAGTATTTT	CASSWTSRDTQYF	NA	TRBJ2-3	TRBV21-1	NA
TGTGCCAGCAGCTTAACCCCGTTTGGGCTAGCGAATAAAAACATTCAGTACTTC	CASSLTPFGLANKNIQYF	once	TRBJ2-4	TRBV7-3	NA
TGCGCCAGCAGCTTGGCAGGGGGACAGAGGGCAGATACGCAGTATTTT	CASSLAGGQRADTQYF	NA	TRBJ2-3	TRBV5-1	TRBD1
TGCGCCAGCAGCCCCCGACAGGGCCTCACCTACAATGAGCAGTTCTTC	CASSPRQGLTYNEQFF	NA	TRBJ2-1	TRBV5-1	TRBD1
TGTGCCAGCAGCGTAAACAGGGATCAGCCCCAGCATTTT	CASSVNRDQPQHF	NA	TRBJ1-5	TRBV7-6	NA
TGTGCCACCAGTGGATTCACAGGGGACCCCTACAATGAGCAGTTCTTC	CATSGFTGDPYNEQFF	NA	TRBJ2-1	TRBV24-1	TRBD1
TGTGCCAGCGGGGACATAAACACTGAAGCTTTCTTT	CASGDINTEAFF	NA	TRBJ1-1	TRBV3-1/TRBV3-2	NA
TGTGCCAGCAGCCAGGCCGGACTAGCGGGCTCCTACGAGCAGTACTTC	CASSQAGLAGSYEQYF	NA	TRBJ2-7	TRBV3-1/TRBV3-2	TRBD2
TGTGCCAGCAAAGCACAGAACTATGGCTACACCTTC	CASKAQNYGYTF	NA	TRBJ1-2	TRBV28	NA
TGTGCCAGCAGCTTACTAGGGGGCGTTTATGGCTACACCTTC	CASSLLGGVYGYTF	once	TRBJ1-2	TRBV6-5	TRBD1
TGTGCCAGCAATACAGCGGGCGGCGGGGAAGCTTTCTTT	CASNTAGGGEAFF	NA	TRBJ1-1	TRBV2	NA
TGTGCCAGCAGCTCCTTCTCAGAGGGTGACAATGAGCAGTTCTTC	CASSSFSEGDNEQFF	once	TRBJ2-1	TRBV7-2	NA
TGTGCCAGCTCACCCCCGGGACAGGGGAGTGAAAAACTGTTTTTT	CASSPPGQGSEKLFF	NA	TRBJ1-4	TRBV18	TRBD1
TGTGCCAGCAGCTTAAGGCAAGCGGCGATTACCGGGGAGCTGTTTTTT	CASSLRQAAITGELFF	NA	TRBJ2-2	TRBV7-9	NA
TGTGCCAGCAGCTTAGGGCGGGGGAGAAACAATGAGCAGTTCTTC	CASSLGRGRNNEQFF	NA	TRBJ2-1	TRBV7-2	TRBD2
TGCGCCAGCAGCTTGGGGGCGGGGGGTGAGACCCAGTACTTC	CASSLGAGGETQYF	NA	TRBJ2-5	TRBV5-1	TRBD2
TGCGCCAGCAGTGAGGTGGGTAGCGGGAGATTTTTGATCAGCACAGATACGCAGTATTTT	CASSEVGSGRFLISTDTQYF	NA	TRBJ2-3	TRBV10-1	TRBD2
TGTGCCATCAGTGAGTCGATTGATCCGGGAGCCGAGCAGTACTTC	CAISESIDPGAEQYF	NA	TRBJ2-7	TRBV10-3	NA
TGTGCCAGCAGTACCCGACCAACTAGCGCACTAGCATCTGGGGCCAACGTCCTGACTTTC	CASSTRPTSALASGANVLTF	NA	TRBJ2-6	TRBV27	TRBD2
TGCAGCGTTGGACACAGCTCCTACAATGAGCAGTTCTTC	CSVGHSSYNEQFF	NA	TRBJ2-1	TRBV29-1	NA
TGTGCCAGCAGTTCTCATAGCGGGAGCCTCTACAATGAGCAGTTCTTC	CASSSHSGSLYNEQFF	NA	TRBJ2-1	TRBV27	TRBD2
TGCGCCAGCAGCGGGGGGGATGGAAACACCATATATTTT	CASSGGDGNTIYF	NA	TRBJ1-3	TRBV5-1	NA
TGTGCCAGCAGTTCCAGGGGGATCTCCTACGAGCAGTACTTC	CASSSRGISYEQYF	NA	TRBJ2-7	TRBV28	TRBD1
TGTGCCAGCAGCCCCGCCGCGGGCCGCAGTGAGCAGTTCTTC	CASSPAAGRSEQFF	NA	TRBJ2-1	TRBV4-2	NA
TGTGCCAGCAGTGGTGAGGTGAATGAGCAGTTCTTC	CASSGEVNEQFF	NA	TRBJ2-1	TRBV6-2/TRBV6-3	NA
TGTGCCAGCAGCGTCGGGGGGCCCTACGAGCAGTACTTC	CASSVGGPYEQYF	few	TRBJ2-7	TRBV7-9	NA
TGTGCCAGCAGTGAACTGGCGGTTGAGCAGTTCTTC	CASSELAVEQFF	NA	TRBJ2-1	TRBV2	NA
TGTGCCAGCAGTCCCTCGACTCCTTCCTACGAGCAGTACTTC	CASSPSTPSYEQYF	once	TRBJ2-7	TRBV28	NA
TGTGCCAGCAGCTTAGCTAGCGGCAATGAGCAGTTCTTC	CASSLASGNEQFF	NA	TRBJ2-1	TRBV7-2	NA
TGTGCCAGCAGCCAAAACTCTCCCACCTACTCCTACGAGCAGTACTTC	CASSQNSPTYSYEQYF	NA	TRBJ2-7	TRBV3-1/TRBV3-2	NA
TGTGCCAGTAGTATGGGGGCGAAGACAGGGGGCGGTTATGGCTACACCTTC	CASSMGAKTGGGYGYTF	NA	TRBJ1-2	TRBV19	TRBD1
TGTGCCAGCAGTTTAATAGGGAAGGGACTGAAGTGGGGACCCCTCCACTTT	CASSLIGKGLKWGPLHF	NA	TRBJ1-6	TRBV27	NA
TGTGCCAGCAGCTTAGGAGCCATTAATGGAGCTTTCTTT	CASSLGAINGAFF	once	TRBJ1-1	TRBV11-2	NA
TGTGCCAGTAGTTACCCTAGCGGCAATGAGCAGTTCTTC	CASSYPSGNEQFF	NA	TRBJ2-1	TRBV19	TRBD2
TGTGCCAGTAGTATGCTAGCGGTTAACACCGGGGAGCTGTTTTTT	CASSMLAVNTGELFF	NA	TRBJ2-2	TRBV19	TRBD2